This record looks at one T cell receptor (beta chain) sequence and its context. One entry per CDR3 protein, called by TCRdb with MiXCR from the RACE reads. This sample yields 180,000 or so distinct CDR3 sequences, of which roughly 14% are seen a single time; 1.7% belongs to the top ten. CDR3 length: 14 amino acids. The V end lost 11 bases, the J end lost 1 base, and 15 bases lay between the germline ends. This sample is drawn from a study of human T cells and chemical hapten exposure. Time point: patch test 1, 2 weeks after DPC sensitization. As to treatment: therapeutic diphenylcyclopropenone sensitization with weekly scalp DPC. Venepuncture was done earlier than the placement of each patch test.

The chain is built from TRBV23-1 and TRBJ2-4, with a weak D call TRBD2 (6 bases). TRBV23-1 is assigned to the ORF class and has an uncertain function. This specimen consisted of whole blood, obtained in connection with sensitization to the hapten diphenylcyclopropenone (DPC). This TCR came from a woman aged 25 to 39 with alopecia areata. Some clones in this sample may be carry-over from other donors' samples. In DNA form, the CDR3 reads TGCGCCTCCGGAGGGCTCGGGGCCAAAAACATTCAGTACTTC. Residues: CASGGLGAKNIQYF.